The 28 T cell receptor beta chains below come from one sample, sequenced in a study of read filtering for tumor transcriptome and immune sequencing. The library was built from around 0.4 ug RNA with molecular barcoded adaptors for alpha/delta and beta/gamma chains. TCRdb used MiXCR to reprocess the reads, holding one entry per CDR3 protein. The sample carries some 50,000 distinct CDR3 sequences, less than 20% recorded once. Input material: a population of CD138-negative cells sorted from bone marrow. The receptors shown here come from a donor at least 40 years old with multiple myeloma.

This clonotype was seen a few times. This chain connects TRBV20-1 to TRBJ2-3; D unclear. V shed 0 bases and J shed 4 bases, with 8 bases lying between them. Germline V CDR1 and CDR2: DFQATT, SNEGSKA (reference sequence). The CDR3 loop spans 13 amino acids. The CDR3 spells CSAREGTADTQYF. The CDR3 bases are TGCAGTGCTAGAGAGGGAACGGCAGATACGCAGTATTTT.

A remark on this clonotype: A much bigger clone sits one base away, suggesting this may be a read error. The CDR3 sequence: CASFGGTPHGYTF. In DNA, the CDR3 is TGTGCCAGCTTCGGGGGGACACCCCATGGCTACACCTTC. This rearrangement joins TRBV5-6 to TRBJ1-2, with a weak D call TRBD1 (6 bases). The ends were cut back, 7 bases at V and 6 bases at J, with 16 bases in the middle. The germline gives CDR1 SGHDT, CDR2 YYEEEE. This CDR3 is 13 amino acids long.

About this clonotype itself: A much larger clonotype is one base distant, so this may be a read error. The chain employs TRBV7-9 and TRBJ2-1; TRBD2 matches 10 bases. Germline V gene data show CDR1 as SEHNR and CDR2 as FQNEAQ (reference sequence). This CDR3 spans 17 amino acids. The CDR3 here is CAGSLRGGTSDYNEQFF. The CDR3 DNA reads TGTGCCGGCAGCCTGCGGGGGGGGACTAGCGACTACAATGAGCAGTTCTTC.

The chain employs TRBV5-1 and TRBJ1-5, with TRBD1 matching over 9 bases. Trimming removed 0 bases from V and 6 bases from J; junction bases left unmatched: 4. This CDR3 is 15 amino acids long. The germline V gene encodes CDR1 SGHRS and CDR2 YFSETQ. The DNA of the CDR3 is TGCGCCAGCAGCTTGGAGGGACAGGGAACTCAGCCCCAGCATTTT. As protein: CASSLEGQGTQPQHF.

This clonotype was counted many times. V and J are TRBV5-1 and TRBJ2-1; 7 bases are a match to TRBD2. Trimming removed 4 bases from V and 7 bases from J; junction bases left unmatched: 17. The CDR3 sequence is 17 residues long. CDR1 and CDR2 from the germline V gene are SGHRS and YFSETQ. The CDR3 sequence is CASSGGGGSGSGNEQFF. CDR3 nucleotides: TGCGCCAGCAGCGGCGGCGGCGGGAGTGGGTCGGGGAATGAGCAGTTCTTC. The complete variable domain, with remaining parts taken from reference TRBV5-1 and TRBJ2-1, reads KAGVTQTPRYLIKTRGQQVTLSCSPISGHRSVSWYQQTPGQGLQFLFEYFSETQRNKGNFPGRFSGRQFSNSRSEMNVSTLELGDSALYLCASSGGGGSGSGNEQFFGPGTRLTVL.

This clonotype was seen repeatedly, ten times or more. CDR3 nucleotide sequence: TGTGCCAGCAGCCCGGACAGGGGGGGTACCGGGGAGCTGTTTTTT. Encoded protein: CASSPDRGGTGELFF. The chain carries TRBV12-3 or TRBV12-4 and TRBJ2-2; 10 nucleotides align to TRBD1. This CDR3 comprises 15 residues. V gave up 6 bases and J gave up 5 bases; unmatched junction bases: 6.

The J gene is TRBJ2-3, the V gene TRBV28; D is undetermined. V lost 6 bases and J lost 5, with 12 bases in between. Germline V gene lookup returns CDR1 MDHEN and CDR2 SYDVKM. This CDR3 is 13 amino acids long. The chain's CDR3 is CASSVIVGDTQYF. The CDR3 region has the DNA TGTGCCAGCAGCGTAATAGTAGGAGATACGCAGTATTTT.

Details on this clonotype: A read error likely explains this, since a far larger clone differs by one base. The chain uses TRBV7-9 and TRBJ2-5; 11 nucleotides align to TRBD2. The germline gives CDR1 SEHNR, CDR2 FQNEAQ (reference sequence). The V gene end was trimmed by 5 bases and the J gene end by 7 bases; junction bases not matched to a gene: 3. CDR3 length: 13 residues. The chain's CDR3 is CASSPSGRRTQYF. The CDR3 DNA reads TGTGCCAGCAGCCCTAGCGGGAGGAGGACCCAGTACTTC.

This clonotype was observed many times. V and J are TRBV3-1 and TRBJ2-1; D not resolved. This CDR3 is built from 17 residues. The germline V and J ends were trimmed by 4 bases and 0 bases, with 16 bases remaining between them. Germline V gene lookup returns CDR1 LGHDT and CDR2 YNNKEL (reference sequence). In nucleotides, the CDR3 is TGTGCCAGCAGCCCGCAAGTCTGGCGCCGCTCCTACAATGAGCAGTTCTTC. Translating it yields CASSPQVWRRSYNEQFF.

This clonotype was counted at least ten times. This chain connects TRBV30 to TRBJ2-1, with D perhaps TRBD1 (5 bases). Between the trimmed V and J ends, which lost 8 bases and 0 bases, there was a span of 14 bases. CDR3 length equals 14 residues. CDR1 and CDR2 (germline): GTSNPN, SVGIG (reference sequence). The CDR3 DNA sequence: TGTGCCATAGACAGCAAGAGCTCCTACAATGAGCAGTTCTTC. Residues: CAIDSKSSYNEQFF.

This clonotype was counted between two and nine times. V and J are TRBV27 and TRBJ1-5, with 7 bases fitting TRBD1. V gave up 7 bases and J gave up 7 bases; unmatched junction bases: 13. Germline V gene sequence: CDR1 MNHEY, CDR2 SMNVEV (reference sequence). The CDR3 extends over 15 amino acids. The CDR3 DNA reads TGTGCCAGCAAACGCGTTGACAGGGACGAGCAGCCCCAGCATTTT. This codes for CASKRVDRDEQPQHF.

Of note for this clonotype: Relative to the germline gene, one junction end is altered; a read error may explain this. The V gene is TRBV12-5, the J gene TRBJ2-5, with D perhaps given as TRBD1 or TRBD2 (5 bases each). The germline gives CDR1 LGHNT, CDR2 FRNRAP. The CDR3 covers 16 residues. The DNA of the CDR3 is TGTGTTAGTGGTTTGGGGTGGGACCGATCCGGAGAGACCCAGTACTTC. Protein sequence: CVSGLGWDRSGETQYF.

This clonotype was recorded many times. Compared with germline, one end of the junction differs, possibly owing to a read error. CDR3 amino acids: CASSLVNAEEGSPIF. In DNA form, the CDR3 reads TGCGCCAGCAGCTTGGTCAATGCGGAAGAGGGATCCCCAATCTTC. The chain has TRBV5-1 and TRBJ2-5, with D perhaps matching TRBD2 (5 bases). This CDR3 contains 15 residues. Germline V lookup: CDR1 SGHRS, CDR2 YFSETQ.

This clonotype came up many times. The rearrangement links TRBV6-5 to TRBJ2-7, with TRBD2 as a possible D gene (5 bases). V lost 6 bases to trimming and J lost 7 bases, with 16 bases between them. Germline CDR1 reads MNHEY; CDR2 reads SVGAGI. This CDR3 is 13 amino acids long. The CDR3 nucleotides are TGTGCCAGCAGGAGCGGTACTACCCTGGAGCAGTACTTC. Protein product: CASRSGTTLEQYF.

The rearrangement uses TRBV9 and TRBJ1-1; D gene unclear. Germline values: CDR1 SGDLS, CDR2 YYNGEE. V dropped 2 bases and J dropped 4 bases, with 9 bases sitting between them. This CDR3 has 13 residues. The CDR3 nucleotides read TGTGCCAGCAGCGTTGGGGAGACCACTGAAGCTTTCTTT. The encoded protein is CASSVGETTEAFF.

The chain recombines TRBV3-1 with TRBJ2-3; 7 bases fit TRBD1. The CDR3 sequence is 14 residues long. The V and J ends lost 6 bases and 4 bases, in that order; junction bases with no gene match: 7. Germline V lookup: CDR1 LGHDT, CDR2 YNNKEL (reference sequence). CDR3 in DNA: TGTGCCAGCAGAGACAGGGTAGTCGCAGATACGCAGTATTTT. This codes for CASRDRVVADTQYF.

This clonotype was seen repeatedly, ten times or more. This CDR3 reads CASSFPGAGANVLTF. CDR3 in DNA: TGTGCCAGCAGTTTCCCCGGGGCTGGGGCCAACGTCCTGACTTTC. J is TRBJ2-6 and V is TRBV28, with D perhaps matching TRBD2 (5 bases). The germline V gene encodes CDR1 MDHEN and CDR2 SYDVKM. The CDR3 spans 15 residues. Trimming removed 3 bases at V and 2 bases at J, with 8 bases between.

There are many counts of this clonotype. The chain has TRBV2 and TRBJ2-7, with TRBD2 matching 9 bases. Per the germline V gene, CDR1 is SNHLY and CDR2 is FYNNEI. The ends lost 7 bases at V and 2 bases at J; junction bases unmatched: 6. This CDR3 region has 14 residues. CDR3 loop: CASTATSGPYEQYF. The CDR3 nucleotides read TGTGCCAGCACAGCTACTAGCGGGCCCTACGAGCAGTACTTC.

A word on this clonotype: Mismatch with germline at one junction end may stem from a read error. V usage is TRBV27 and J usage is TRBJ1-5; 7 bases are shared with TRBD1. The germline gives CDR1 MNHEY, CDR2 SMNVEV (reference sequence). The CDR3 is 15 residues long. The CDR3 loop is CASKRVDRDEQPRHF. The CDR3 DNA reads TGTGCCAGCAAACGCGTTGACAGGGACGAGCAGCCCCGGCATTTT.

This chain's CDR3 is CASGWTGNSPLHF. CDR3 DNA: TGTGCCAGCGGATGGACAGGGAACTCACCCCTCCACTTT. This chain uses TRBV6-1 with TRBJ1-6; TRBD1 aligns across 8 bases. The ends lost 8 bases at V and 10 bases at J; junction bases unmatched: 7. The CDR3 spans 13 residues. CDR1 is MNHNS and CDR2 is SASEGT in the germline V gene.

The rearrangement uses TRBV6-1 and TRBJ1-3; D is uncertain. The CDR3 covers 16 residues. Between the trimmed V and J ends, which lost 3 bases and 0 bases, there was a span of 12 bases. Germline-derived CDR1 and CDR2 are MNHNS and SASEGT. CDR3 nucleotide sequence: TGTGCCAGCAGTGACCCGCTCAGGCGCTCTGGAAACACCATATATTTT. Its translation is CASSDPLRRSGNTIYF.

J is TRBJ2-7 and V is TRBV24-1; 9 bases align to TRBD1. V lost 3 bases, J lost 6 bases, and 8 bases stayed unmatched. The CDR3 runs 15 residues. CDR1 is KGHDR, CDR2 SFDVKD, per germline. CDR3 DNA sequence: TGTGCCACCAGTGATACGGGACAGGGATTCCTCGAGCAGTACTTC. This sequence encodes CATSDTGQGFLEQYF.

This clonotype was seen many times. J is TRBJ2-7 and V is TRBV7-9; 8 bases line up with TRBD1. Germline V CDR1 and CDR2: SEHNR, FQNEAQ (reference sequence). The CDR3 sequence is 16 residues long. The V gene end was trimmed by 0 bases and the J gene end by 3 bases; junction bases not matched to a gene: 7. CDR3: CASSLANGTGYYEQYF. The CDR3 DNA is TGTGCCAGCAGCTTAGCAAACGGGACAGGTTACTACGAGCAGTACTTC. Variable domain in full (rest from reference TRBV7-9 and TRBJ2-7): DTGVSQNPRHKITKRGQNVTFRCDPISEHNRLYWYRQTLGQGPEFLTYFQNEAQLEKSRLLSDRFSAERPKGSFSTLEIQRTEQGDSAMYLCASSLANGTGYYEQYFGPGTRLTVT.

This clonotype was observed once. An end of the junction does not agree with germline; a read error may underlie this. The chain employs TRBV29-1 and TRBJ2-1, with D maybe TRBD2 (5 bases). Germline V CDR1 and CDR2: SQVTM, ANQGSEA. This CDR3 spans 11 amino acids. CDR3 in amino acids: CSVGAGYELFF. CDR3 nucleotide sequence: TGCAGCGTTGGGGCGGGTTATGAGCTGTTCTTC.

There are many counts of this clonotype. This chain uses TRBV2 with TRBJ2-7; D uncertain. From germline, CDR1 is SNHLY and CDR2 FYNNEI. V lost 5 bases and J lost 0, with 14 bases in between. The CDR3 runs 15 residues. CDR3 in DNA: TGTGCCAGCAGTAAGACCCTCCTAATCTCCTACGAGCAGTACTTC. Protein: CASSKTLLISYEQYF.

This clonotype was detected many times. The V and J genes are TRBV11-2 and TRBJ1-1; D not resolved. The V gene's germline CDR1 is SGHAT and CDR2 FQNNGV. This CDR3 is built from 13 residues. V lost 5 bases and J lost 0, with 7 bases in between. This CDR3 reads CASSMLVNTEAFF. The CDR3 nucleotides are TGTGCCAGCAGCATGCTCGTGAACACTGAAGCTTTCTTT.

This clonotype has a count of ten or more. This rearrangement joins TRBV30 to TRBJ2-2, with TRBD2 identical over 8 bases. This CDR3 is built from 15 residues. Unmatched junction bases numbered 7, after V lost 4 bases and J lost 3 bases. Germline-derived CDR1 and CDR2 are GTSNPN and SVGIG (reference sequence). The CDR3 spells CAWKDSGIDTGELFF. The CDR3 nucleotides read TGTGCCTGGAAGGATAGCGGGATTGACACCGGGGAGCTGTTTTTT. The variable domain in full, with the rest retrieved from reference TRBV30 and TRBJ2-2, is SQTIHQWPATLVQPVGSPLSLECTVEGTSNPNLYWYRQAAGRGLQLLFYSVGIGQISSEVPQNLSASRPQDRQFILSSKKLLLSDSGFYLCAWKDSGIDTGELFFGEGSRLTVL.

This clonotype was counted at least ten times. The J gene is TRBJ2-5, the V gene TRBV28, with unresolved D. Per the germline V gene, CDR1 is MDHEN and CDR2 is SYDVKM. The CDR3 is made up of 11 amino acids. V was clipped by 6 bases and J by 2 bases, with 4 bases between them. The CDR3 nucleotides are TGTGCCAGCAGCCGTCAAGAGACCCAGTACTTC. Its translation is CASSRQETQYF. Full variable domain (remainder filled in from reference TRBV28 and TRBJ2-5): DVKVTQSSRYLVKRTGEKVFLECVQDMDHENMFWYRQDPGLGLRLIYFSYDVKMKEKGDIPEGYSVSREKKERFSLILESASTNQTSMYLCASSRQETQYFGPGTRLLVL.